Below are 13 T cell receptor beta chains sequenced from a single sample in a study of blood T cell repertoires in COVID-19. Profiled with immunoSEQ multiplex PCR; TCRdb holds only in-frame clones, not every one. The table has fewer than 250,000 clones, around 84% seen once. The sequencing sample was made of PBMCs or T cells enriched from blood (not recorded which). These receptors were obtained from a woman aged 35 to 49 who had recovered from COVID-19.

The V gene is TRBV7-2, the J gene TRBJ1-2; TRBD1 aligns across 8 bases. The CDR3 contains 13 residues. CDR1 is SGHTA, CDR2 FQGNSA, per germline. V was pared by 4 bases and J by 8 bases, with 6 bases of the junction left unmatched. This chain's CDR3 is CASSSRQGPGYTF. CDR3 nucleotides: TGTGCCAGCAGCTCACGACAGGGGCCAGGCTACACCTTC.

The chain uses TRBV5-4 and TRBJ1-1, with D perhaps matching TRBD1 (5 bases). This CDR3 is 14 amino acids long. Germline lookup yields CDR1 SGHNT and CDR2 YYREEE (reference sequence). V was shortened by 4 bases and J by 11 bases, with 21 bases between the two germline ends. CDR3 amino acids: CASSPSRRAVEAFF. The CDR3 bases are TGTGCCAGCAGCCCCTCCCGCAGGGCCGTTGAGGCTTTCTTT.

The rearrangement uses TRBV6-1 and TRBJ1-2, with a possible D match to TRBD1 (5 bases). Germline assignment: CDR1 MNHNS and CDR2 SASEGT. The V end lost 2 bases, the J end lost 4 bases, and 5 bases lay between the germline ends. The CDR3 loop spans 12 amino acids. CDR3 protein: CASSEQGYGYTF. The CDR3 coding sequence is TGTGCCAGCAGTGAACAGGGCTATGGCTACACCTTC.

The chain is built from TRBV29-1 and TRBJ2-2; 11 positions match TRBD2. The junction had 7 bases not matched to a gene; V was cut back by 7 bases and J by 9 bases. Looked up from germline, CDR1 is SQVTM and CDR2 is ANQGSEA. CDR3 length: 13 residues. The DNA of the CDR3 is TGCAGCGCCGAACTAGCGGGAGATAGGGAGCTGTTTTTT. Its translation: CSAELAGDRELFF.

V and J are TRBV19 and TRBJ2-2; weak D call: TRBD1 (5 bases). Trimming shortened V by 7 bases and J by 9 bases, and 15 bases separated the two germline ends. CDR1 and CDR2 (germline): LNHDA, SQIVND (reference sequence). The CDR3 runs to 13 residues. DNA for the CDR3: TGTGCCAGTACCGATATGGGGCGCTGGGAGCTGTTTTTT. Its protein is CASTDMGRWELFF.

The chain combines TRBV7-2 with TRBJ2-2; D gene unclear. Per the germline V gene, CDR1 is SGHTA and CDR2 is FQGNSA. The CDR3 has 14 residues. Trimming removed 1 base at V and 1 base at J, with 4 bases between. For the CDR3, the DNA is TGTGCCAGCAGCTTAGACTGGAACACCGGGGAGCTGTTTTTT. It codes for CASSLDWNTGELFF.

This clone appeared a single time. This chain connects TRBV7-2 to TRBJ1-2; 7 nucleotides match TRBD1. J gave up 6 bases and V 1 base, and 2 bases lay outside the gene matches. The CDR3 has 13 amino acids. Germline lookup yields CDR1 SGHTA and CDR2 FQGNSA. In DNA form, the CDR3 reads TGTGCCAGCAGCTTAGTAGGGGGCGATGGCTACACCTTC. Residues: CASSLVGGDGYTF.

The V and J genes are TRBV5-5 and TRBJ2-2; TRBD1 is a possible D gene (6 bases). The V end lost 4 bases, the J end lost 0 bases, and 13 bases lay between the germline ends. The CDR3 totals 16 residues. CDR1 and CDR2 from the germline V gene are SGHKS and YYEKEE (reference sequence). CDR3 DNA: TGTGCCAGCAGCCCCCTCACAGGGTCGAACACCGGGGAGCTGTTTTTT. As protein: CASSPLTGSNTGELFF. The complete variable domain, with remaining parts taken from reference TRBV5-5 and TRBJ2-2, reads DAGVTQSPTHLIKTRGQQVTLRCSPISGHKSVSWYQQVLGQGPQFIFQYYEKEERGRGNFPDRFSARQFPNYSSELNVNALLLGDSALYLCASSPLTGSNTGELFFGEGSRLTVL.

The genes are TRBV28 and TRBJ1-2, with 7 bases fitting TRBD1. V was pared by 5 bases and J by 4 bases, with 4 bases of the junction left unmatched. Germline CDR1 and CDR2: MDHEN and SYDVKM. This CDR3 region has 13 residues. The CDR3 nucleotides read TGTGCCAGCAGTAAGGGACAGCGCTATGGCTACACCTTC. Translated: CASSKGQRYGYTF.

Only one count was recorded for this clone. CDR3 sequence: CATSDLKGSGVETQYF. In nucleotides, the CDR3 is TGTGCCACCAGTGATTTGAAGGGGTCAGGGGTGGAGACCCAGTACTTC. This chain joins TRBV24-1 and TRBJ2-5; TRBD1 is a possible D gene (6 bases). Germline V gives CDR1 KGHDR, CDR2 SFDVKD. The CDR3 is 16 amino acids. The V and J ends lost 0 bases and 5 bases respectively, with 15 bases between them.

The CDR3 region is CASSIFGTSGTPSDEQFF. The CDR3 region has the DNA TGTGCCAGTAGTATATTTGGGACTAGCGGGACACCGTCGGATGAGCAGTTCTTC. The chain couples TRBV19 to TRBJ2-1; 13 positions match TRBD2. Trimming removed 2 bases from V and 8 bases from J; junction bases left unmatched: 12. Germline values: CDR1 LNHDA, CDR2 SQIVND (reference sequence). This CDR3 contains 18 residues. Looking up the rest from reference TRBV19 and TRBJ2-1 gives the full variable domain: DGGITQSPKYLFRKEGQNVTLSCEQNLNHDAMYWYRQDPGQGLRLIYYSQIVNDFQKGDIAEGYSVSREKKESFPLTVTSAQKNPTAFYLCASSIFGTSGTPSDEQFFGPGTRLTVL.

This chain links TRBV7-3 with TRBJ2-3, with 9 positions matching TRBD2. CDR1 is SGHTA, CDR2 FQGTGA, per germline. The CDR3 is 21 amino acids. J gave up 5 bases and V 1 base, and 22 bases lay outside the gene matches. In DNA form, the CDR3 reads TGTGCCAGCAGCTTAATAGGAGGGGGCGAGGAAGGACTAGCGCCTCGAGATACGCAGTATTTT. It translates to CASSLIGGGEEGLAPRDTQYF.

The chain uses TRBV7-6 and TRBJ2-3; 9 bases map to TRBD2. V shed 1 base and J 7 bases; nucleotides not matched to a gene: 12. Per the germline V gene, CDR1 is SGHVS and CDR2 is FNYEAQ. The CDR3 consists of 17 residues. CDR3 bases: TGTGCCAGCAGCTTAGAGGCTAGCGGGACTTCCCCCAATACGCAGTATTTT. As protein: CASSLEASGTSPNTQYF.